Listed below are T cell receptor beta chains from one sample, sequenced in a study of blood T cell repertoires in COVID-19. Method: immunoSEQ multiplex PCR; TCRdb's copy keeps in-frame clones and lacks some. The sample includes 450,000 to 500,000 clones, 70% to 90% seen only once; the top ten take under 4%. The specimen sequenced was peripheral blood. Receptors were obtained from a human donor in a cohort sampled during active COVID-19. Each CDR3 is given with its conserved first and last residue. The D gene is left open where the match is weak. Only some rows state a clone size, as once, few, many or a class for expanded clones.

TRBJ1-2	NA	TRBV28	NA	TGTGCCAGCAGCCCCCCGATCTTGCAGGGAAATGGCTACACCTTC	CASSPPILQGNGYTF
TRBJ2-3	TRBD2	TRBV19	NA	TGTGCCAGTAGAGAAGGGAGGGGTTGGGCAGATACGCAGTATTTT	CASREGRGWADTQYF
TRBJ1-2	NA	TRBV29-1	NA	TGCAGCGTTGTAATCGGGGGGGGCTATGGCTACACCTTC	CSVVIGGGYGYTF
TRBJ2-2	NA	TRBV5-1	NA	TGCGCCAGCAGCTTGGGGAGGGTAGTTGACACCGGGGAGCTGTTTTTT	CASSLGRVVDTGELFF
TRBJ2-3	NA	TRBV30	many	TGTGCCTGGGTTAGGAGTGGGGATACGCAGTATTTT	CAWVRSGDTQYF
TRBJ2-2	TRBD2	TRBV19	NA	TGTGCCAGTAGTACCGGACTAGCGGAGAACACCGGGGAGCTGTTTTTT	CASSTGLAENTGELFF
TRBJ2-7	NA	TRBV5-5	NA	TGTGCCAGCAGCTTCGCTCTCAGTGGGGAGTCCTACGAGCAGTACTTC	CASSFALSGESYEQYF
TRBJ1-2	NA	TRBV7-2	NA	TGTGCCAGCAGCTTATTGGGGAGTTCTAACTATGGCTACACCTTC	CASSLLGSSNYGYTF
TRBJ1-1	TRBD1	TRBV6-5	NA	TGTGCCAGCAGCAAAGGACAGGGGACTGAAGCTTTCTTT	CASSKGQGTEAFF
TRBJ1-1	TRBD1	TRBV10-3	NA	TGTGCCACACAGGAACAGACAGGGAGGAACACTGAAGCTTTCTTT	CATQEQTGRNTEAFF
TRBJ2-3	TRBD2	TRBV24-1	NA	TGTGCCACCGGGACTAGCGGGGATACGCAGTATTTT	CATGTSGDTQYF
TRBJ1-1	NA	TRBV7-2	NA	TGTGCCAGCAGCTTAGTGGGTATAGGGGGCACTGAAGCTTTCTTT	CASSLVGIGGTEAFF
TRBJ1-4	NA	TRBV6-1	NA	TGTGCCAGCAGTGAAATGGGGAGCGCAACTAATGAAAAACTGTTTTTT	CASSEMGSATNEKLFF
TRBJ2-1	TRBD2	TRBV28	NA	TGTGCCAGCAGCCTTCCGGGACTAGCGGGAGGTAATGAGCAGTTCTTC	CASSLPGLAGGNEQFF
TRBJ2-2	TRBD2	TRBV30	NA	TGTGCCTGGAGTCCGGGACTAGCGGGAGGGTGGACCGGGGAGCTGTTTTTT	CAWSPGLAGGWTGELFF
TRBJ2-1	NA	TRBV30	many	TGTGCCTGGAGTGTACTTGAGGGTGTAGGGTACAATGAGCAGTTCTTC	CAWSVLEGVGYNEQFF
TRBJ1-5	NA	TRBV6-6	NA	TGTGCCAGCAGGACCAAGCTAGGGGGTCAGCCCCAGCATTTT	CASRTKLGGQPQHF
TRBJ1-2	NA	TRBV20-1	NA	TGCAGTGCTAGTAGGGACACCGCTAACTATGGCTACACCTTC	CSASRDTANYGYTF
TRBJ2-5	TRBD1	TRBV5-5	NA	TGTGCCAGCAGCCCTCCGGGACAGCAACAAGAGACCCAGTACTTC	CASSPPGQQQETQYF
TRBJ2-7	NA	TRBV7-2	NA	TGTGCCAGCAGCTTAGCACAGACCTCCTACGAGCAGTACTTC	CASSLAQTSYEQYF
TRBJ1-2	TRBD1	TRBV9	NA	TGTGCCAGCAGCGCCGGGACAGGGCTGGTGGGCTATGGCTACACCTTC	CASSAGTGLVGYGYTF
TRBJ2-1	TRBD1	TRBV9	NA	TGTGCCAGCAGCGTAGCCGGACAGGGGGTTAACAATGAGCAGTTCTTC	CASSVAGQGVNNEQFF
TRBJ1-1	NA	TRBV28	NA	TGTGCCAGCTTTCCCCAGGGAGGTCGGTCGGCTGAAGCTTTCTTT	CASFPQGGRSAEAFF
TRBJ1-2	NA	TRBV2	NA	TGTGCCAGCAGTGAATCTAGAACAGGGATTCATGGCTACACCTTC	CASSESRTGIHGYTF
TRBJ2-1	NA	TRBV19	NA	TGTGCCAGTAGTATAGACGGACTTTACAATGAGCAGTTCTTC	CASSIDGLYNEQFF
TRBJ1-5	NA	TRBV9	NA	TGTGCCAGCGAGGCTACGTCGGGGGAGGATCAGCCCCAGCATTTT	CASEATSGEDQPQHF
TRBJ1-2	NA	TRBV5-6	NA	TGTGCCAGCAGCCTTCCGCGCCACAGATATGGCTACACCTTC	CASSLPRHRYGYTF
TRBJ2-7	NA	TRBV21-1	NA	TGTGCCAGCAGCAAAAGGCGGTCGGGTGGTTCCTACGAGCAGTACTTC	CASSKRRSGGSYEQYF
TRBJ1-3	NA	TRBV7-9	NA	TGTGCCAGCAGCCCATTGGGCAGTGGAAACACCATATATTTT	CASSPLGSGNTIYF
TRBJ2-7	NA	TRBV4-1	NA	TGCGCCAGCAGCCAAGATTCGCGGGGAGGAAACTACGAGCAGTACTTC	CASSQDSRGGNYEQYF
TRBJ1-5	TRBD1	TRBV28	many	TGTGCCAGCAGTAACTCCGGGACAGGGGCTAGCAATCAGCCCCAGCATTTT	CASSNSGTGASNQPQHF